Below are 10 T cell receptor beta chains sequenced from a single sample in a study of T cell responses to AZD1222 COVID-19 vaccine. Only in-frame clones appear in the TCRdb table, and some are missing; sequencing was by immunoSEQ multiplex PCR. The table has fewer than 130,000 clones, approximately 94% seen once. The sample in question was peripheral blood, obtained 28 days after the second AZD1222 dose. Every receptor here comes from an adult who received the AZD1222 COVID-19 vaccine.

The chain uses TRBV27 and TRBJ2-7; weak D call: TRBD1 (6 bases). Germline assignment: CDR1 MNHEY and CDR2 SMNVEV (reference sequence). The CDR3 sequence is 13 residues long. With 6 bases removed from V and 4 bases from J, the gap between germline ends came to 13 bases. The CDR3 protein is CASRTLGAYEQYF. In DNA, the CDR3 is TGTGCCAGCAGAACCTTGGGGGCGTACGAGCAGTACTTC.

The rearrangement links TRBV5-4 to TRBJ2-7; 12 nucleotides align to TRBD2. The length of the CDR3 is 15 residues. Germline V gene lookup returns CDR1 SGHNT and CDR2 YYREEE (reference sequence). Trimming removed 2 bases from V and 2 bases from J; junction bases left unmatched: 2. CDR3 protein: CASSLRTSGTYEQYF. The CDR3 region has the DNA TGTGCCAGCAGCTTACGGACTAGCGGGACCTACGAGCAGTACTTC. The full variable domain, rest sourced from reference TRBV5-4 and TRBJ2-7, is ETGVTQSPTHLIKTRGQQVTLRCSSQSGHNTVSWYQQALGQGPQFIFQYYREEENGRGNFPPRFSGLQFPNYSSELNVNALELDDSALYLCASSLRTSGTYEQYFGPGTRLTVT.

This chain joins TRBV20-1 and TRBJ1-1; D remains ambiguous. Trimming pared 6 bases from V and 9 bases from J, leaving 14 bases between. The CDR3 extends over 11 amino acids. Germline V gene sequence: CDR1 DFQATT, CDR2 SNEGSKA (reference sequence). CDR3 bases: TGCAGTGCCCTCTCGCCTTTGAAAGCTTTCTTT. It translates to CSALSPLKAFF.

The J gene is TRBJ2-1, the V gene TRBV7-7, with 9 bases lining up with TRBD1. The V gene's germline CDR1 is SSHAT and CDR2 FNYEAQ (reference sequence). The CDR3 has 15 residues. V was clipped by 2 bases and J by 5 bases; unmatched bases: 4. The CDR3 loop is CASSLSGQGNNEQFF. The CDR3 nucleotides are TGTGCCAGCAGCTTATCGGGACAGGGAAACAATGAGCAGTTCTTC.

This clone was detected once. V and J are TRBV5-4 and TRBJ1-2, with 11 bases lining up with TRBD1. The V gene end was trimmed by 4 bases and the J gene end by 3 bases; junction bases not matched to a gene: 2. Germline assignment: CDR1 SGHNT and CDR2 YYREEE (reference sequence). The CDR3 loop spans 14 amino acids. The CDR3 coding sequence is TGTGCCAGCAGCCGGGACAGGGGGGACTATGGCTACACCTTC. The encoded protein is CASSRDRGDYGYTF.

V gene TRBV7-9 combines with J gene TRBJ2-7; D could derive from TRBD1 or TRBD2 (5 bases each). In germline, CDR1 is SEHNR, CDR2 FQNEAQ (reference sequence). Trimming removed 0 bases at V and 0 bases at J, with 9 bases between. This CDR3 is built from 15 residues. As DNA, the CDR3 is TGTGCCAGCAGCTTAGCTCGGGGCAGCTCCTACGAGCAGTACTTC. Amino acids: CASSLARGSSYEQYF. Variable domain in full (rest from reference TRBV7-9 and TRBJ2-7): DTGVSQNPRHKITKRGQNVTFRCDPISEHNRLYWYRQTLGQGPEFLTYFQNEAQLEKSRLLSDRFSAERPKGSFSTLEIQRTEQGDSAMYLCASSLARGSSYEQYFGPGTRLTVT.

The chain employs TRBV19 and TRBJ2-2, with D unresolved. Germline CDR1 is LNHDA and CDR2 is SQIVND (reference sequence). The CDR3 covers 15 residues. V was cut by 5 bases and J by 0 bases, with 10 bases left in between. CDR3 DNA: TGTGCCAGTAGTTCCCGACCGGCGAACACCGGGGAGCTGTTTTTT. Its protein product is CASSSRPANTGELFF.

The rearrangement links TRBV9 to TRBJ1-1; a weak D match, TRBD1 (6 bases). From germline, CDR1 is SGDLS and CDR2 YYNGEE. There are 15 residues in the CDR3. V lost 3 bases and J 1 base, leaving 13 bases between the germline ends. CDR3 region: CASSAYPTGNTEAFF. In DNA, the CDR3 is TGTGCCAGCAGCGCCTACCCGACAGGGAACACTGAAGCTTTCTTT.

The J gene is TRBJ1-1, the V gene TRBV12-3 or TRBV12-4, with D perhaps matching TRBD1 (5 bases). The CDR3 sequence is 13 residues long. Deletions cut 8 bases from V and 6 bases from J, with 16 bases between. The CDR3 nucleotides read TGTGCCAGCCGGACGACGGGGGTGGCTGAAGCTTTCTTT. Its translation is CASRTTGVAEAFF.

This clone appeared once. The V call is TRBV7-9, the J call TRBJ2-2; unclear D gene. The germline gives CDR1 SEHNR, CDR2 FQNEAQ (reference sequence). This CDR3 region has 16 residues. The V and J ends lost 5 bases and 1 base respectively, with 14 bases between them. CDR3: CASSNYKPRNTGELFF. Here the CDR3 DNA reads TGTGCCAGCAGCAACTACAAACCAAGGAACACCGGGGAGCTGTTTTTT. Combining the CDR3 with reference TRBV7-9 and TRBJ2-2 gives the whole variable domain DTGVSQNPRHKITKRGQNVTFRCDPISEHNRLYWYRQTLGQGPEFLTYFQNEAQLEKSRLLSDRFSAERPKGSFSTLEIQRTEQGDSAMYLCASSNYKPRNTGELFFGEGSRLTVL.